What follows describes a single T cell receptor beta chain. The antigen is unknown. The source of the sample is a study of T cell responses to AZD1222 COVID-19 vaccine. Whole-study findings and limits: Most donors were white British and more were female, and clonal diversity was possibly underestimated. The study identified only five to seven AZD1222 recipients as seropositive at baseline. Increases in Spike-specific TCR breadth and depth were seen after two AZD1222 doses.

The CDR3 has 15 amino acids. In germline, CDR1 is MNHEY, CDR2 SVGAGI. The germline V and J ends were trimmed by 1 base and 2 bases, with 11 bases remaining between them. Measured with immunoSEQ multiplex PCR; TCRdb has only the in-frame clones, and not every one. The sample has 110,000 to 150,000 clones, approximately 95% seen once; the top ten hold more than 0.8%. The J gene is TRBJ1-1, the V gene TRBV6-5; D not resolved. The sequence was collected from an adult in good health. Sequencing used peripheral blood, obtained on day 0 of MenACWY control vaccination. The CDR3 nucleotides are TGTGCCAGCAGTTACTTAGGAGTCCCTAACACTGAAGCTTTCTTT. The encoded protein is CASSYLGVPNTEAFF.